The following is a T cell receptor beta chain sequence with its context. Antigen specificity is unknown. Caucasian adults residing in Nashville, Tennessee made up all the donors. This sample is drawn from a study of shared clonotypes between healthy human individuals. Clones were read by immunoSEQ multiplex PCR, and TCRdb kept only the in-frame ones, dropping some. The repertoire holds fewer than 2.5 million clones, 93% seen once, with 0.35% to 0.45% in the top ten. Regarding the study as a whole: Around 5.4% of naive CD4 clonotypes were common to several donors. Despite large depth, rarefaction showed incomplete sorted-subset sequencing.

The clonotype comes from a man younger than 30 in good health. Some clones in this sample may be carry-over from other donors' samples. Sequencing was performed on naive CD4+ T cells from PBMCs. As for subset: CD45RA+ positively selected.

In DNA, the CDR3 is TGTGCCAGCAGTTTACGATTGCGGGGAGTAGGTTTTGTGCGCGCAGGGGGCTACACCTTC. Amino acids: CASSLRLRGVGFVRAGGYTF. This chain joins TRBV28 and TRBJ1-2; a weak D match, TRBD1 (5 bases). Between the trimmed V and J ends, which lost 2 bases and 8 bases, there was a span of 33 bases. Germline CDR1 reads MDHEN; CDR2 reads SYDVKM. This CDR3 has 20 residues.